A single T cell receptor beta chain is shown here with its context. What it recognizes is unknown. The CDR3 loop spans 15 amino acids. Germline-derived CDR1 and CDR2 are MGHRA and YSYEKL. Trimming took 0 bases from V and 8 from J; bases not matched to a gene: 4. The sample originates from a study of a mutant IDH1 vaccine in newly diagnosed glioma. Study-level information: Earlier therapy was either radiotherapy, temozolomide, or both, and most got both. General study points: The occurrence of vaccine-induced immune responses was seen in approximately 92% of patients.

The time point here: baseline, week 1 (first vaccination visit). Treatment denoted: pre-vaccination baseline after standard-of-care therapy. The repertoire was sequenced with immunoSEQ multiplex PCR; TCRdb's copy has only in-frame clones and lacks some. The sample shows approximately 100,000 clones, over 85% of them seen only once. This chain connects TRBV4-1 to TRBJ1-4; 9 bases are shared with TRBD1. The material sequenced was PBMCs, taken from a glioma patient treated with radiotherapy, temozolomide or both. The receptor comes from a woman in her 50s with glioma. The CDR3 is CASSQEGQGLEKLFF. The CDR3 DNA sequence: TGCGCCAGCAGCCAAGAAGGACAGGGGCTCGAAAAACTGTTTTTT.